These 18 T cell receptor beta chains were sequenced from one sample in a study of T cells after posttransplantation cyclophosphamide. Generated by immunoSEQ multiplex PCR, the TCRdb table keeps only in-frame clones and is missing some. The sample lists thousands of clones; 95% to 98% were seen once. The specimen was naive CD8+ T cells sorted from PBMCs. The receptors originated from a woman aged 30 to 39 in good health and a related stem cell transplant donor.

This rearrangement joins TRBV2 to TRBJ2-7; TRBD2 might be the D (6 bases). Between the trimmed V and J ends, which lost 7 bases and 4 bases, there was a span of 8 bases. The CDR3 totals 11 residues. Germline V gene sequence: CDR1 SNHLY, CDR2 FYNNEI. Written as DNA, the CDR3 is TGTGCCAGCAAAGGGAGGTACGAGCAGTACTTC. Its protein is CASKGRYEQYF.

This clone was observed a single time. The chain employs TRBV27 and TRBJ2-7; TRBD1 aligns across 9 bases. The CDR3 totals 15 residues. Looked up from germline, CDR1 is MNHEY and CDR2 is SMNVEV (reference sequence). Losses at the gene ends were 2 bases for V and 3 bases for J; bases not matched to a gene: 5. CDR3 bases: TGTGCCAGCAGTTTAGGGACAGGGTGGGGCTACGAGCAGTACTTC. Amino acids: CASSLGTGWGYEQYF.

The chain carries TRBV4-3 and TRBJ2-1; D may be TRBD2 (6 bases). V was shortened by 1 base and J by 1 base, with 14 bases between the two germline ends. The CDR3 has 17 residues. Germline CDR1 reads LGHNA; CDR2 reads YSLEER. CDR3: CASSQGLSGQSYNEQFF. The CDR3 DNA reads as TGCGCCAGCAGCCAAGGTTTGAGCGGGCAGTCCTACAATGAGCAGTTCTTC.

The chain combines TRBV29-1 with TRBJ2-1, with 12 positions matching TRBD2. V trimming: 6 bases; J trimming: 7 bases; junction bases outside the gene matches: 7. Germline lookup yields CDR1 SQVTM and CDR2 ANQGSEA. The CDR3 covers 14 residues. Here the CDR3 DNA reads TGCAGCGTAACTAGCGGGGGGCCGGGGAATGAGCAGTTCTTC. Translation gives CSVTSGGPGNEQFF.

The genes are TRBV7-9 and TRBJ1-2, with D maybe TRBD1 (6 bases). CDR3 length: 12 residues. V was shortened by 5 bases and J by 7 bases, with 11 bases between the two germline ends. Germline lookup yields CDR1 SEHNR and CDR2 FQNEAQ (reference sequence). CDR3 amino acids: CASSPGDPGYTF. CDR3 nucleotide sequence: TGTGCCAGCAGCCCAGGGGACCCTGGCTACACCTTC.

This clone was seen only a few times. The sample carries other DNA sequences with the same CDR3. The genes are TRBV28 and TRBJ1-6, with 7 bases fitting TRBD1. The length of the CDR3 is 15 residues. J lost 6 bases, V lost 6 bases, and 8 bases had no gene match. Germline CDR1 and CDR2: MDHEN and SYDVKM. CDR3 sequence reads: CASSPDRATNSPLHF. The CDR3 DNA follows: TGTGCCAGCAGCCCCGACAGGGCGACTAATTCACCCCTCCACTTT. Filled out from reference TRBV28 and TRBJ1-6, the complete variable domain reads DVKVTQSSRYLVKRTGEKVFLECVQDMDHENMFWYRQDPGLGLRLIYFSYDVKMKEKGDIPEGYSVSREKKERFSLILESASTNQTSMYLCASSPDRATNSPLHFGNGTRLTVT.

The sample holds a few counts of this clone. The V call is TRBV6-5, the J call TRBJ1-2; tentatively, D is TRBD1 (5 bases). The germline gives CDR1 MNHEY, CDR2 SVGAGI. CDR3 size: 13 residues. The V and J ends lost 6 bases and 1 base respectively, with 9 bases between them. Written as DNA, the CDR3 is TGTGCCAGCAGCCGGGGGGTTAACTATGGCTACACCTTC. Protein: CASSRGVNYGYTF.

This clone was detected once. This sequence joins TRBV4-2 and TRBJ2-3; 10 nucleotides match TRBD2. The V gene end was trimmed by 3 bases and the J gene end by 3 bases; junction bases not matched to a gene: 6. Germline loops: CDR1 LGHNA, CDR2 YNFKEQ. The CDR3 has 16 residues. This chain's CDR3 is CASSHVSGGATDTQYF. The CDR3 DNA sequence: TGTGCCAGCAGCCATGTCAGCGGGGGGGCTACAGATACGCAGTATTTT.

This clone was counted a single time. The chain carries TRBV4-2 and TRBJ1-2; weak D call: TRBD1 (5 bases). V lost 3 bases, J lost 6 bases, and 17 bases lay in between. Germline loops: CDR1 LGHNA, CDR2 YNFKEQ. This CDR3 is 15 amino acids long. The CDR3 is CASSHKLQGFDGYTF. CDR3 nucleotide sequence: TGTGCCAGCAGCCATAAACTCCAGGGATTCGATGGCTACACCTTC.

The chain couples TRBV27 to TRBJ2-5, with D possibly TRBD2 on 5 matching bases. The V and J ends lost 2 bases and 9 bases respectively, with 16 bases between them. Germline lookup yields CDR1 MNHEY and CDR2 SMNVEV (reference sequence). This CDR3 region has 14 residues. The CDR3 protein is CASSLRGRPGAQYF. CDR3 nucleotide sequence: TGTGCCAGCAGTTTAAGAGGGCGGCCCGGGGCCCAGTACTTC.

To note about this clone: Distinct nucleotide sequences in the sample also encode this CDR3. The chain uses TRBV6-5 and TRBJ2-5; D perhaps matches TRBD1 (5 bases). Trimming removed 6 bases at V and 1 base at J, with 9 bases between. CDR1 and CDR2 (germline): MNHEY, SVGAGI. CDR3 size: 13 residues. The CDR3 spells CASSGQAQETQYF. For the CDR3, the DNA is TGTGCCAGCAGCGGACAAGCCCAAGAGACCCAGTACTTC.

This chain uses TRBV28 with TRBJ1-5; 8 bases are shared with TRBD1. The length of the CDR3 is 18 residues. After removal of 4 bases from V and 1 base from J, the junction contained 12 bases not matched to a gene. CDR1 and CDR2 from the germline V gene are MDHEN and SYDVKM. CDR3 region: CASSWTGRDGLSNQPQHF. CDR3 coding DNA: TGTGCCAGCAGTTGGACAGGGCGAGATGGGTTGAGCAATCAGCCCCAGCATTTT.

The V gene is TRBV4-3, the J gene TRBJ1-2; maybe TRBD1 (5 bases). Trimming removed 0 bases at V and 5 bases at J, with 13 bases between. The CDR3 totals 15 residues. Germline values: CDR1 LGHNA, CDR2 YSLEER. The CDR3 DNA sequence: TGCGCCAGCAGCCAAGACCGGGCAGGGAAATATGGCTACACCTTC. Protein sequence: CASSQDRAGKYGYTF.

This rearrangement joins TRBV29-1 to TRBJ2-2; D possibly corresponds to TRBD1 (6 bases). The CDR3 has 15 amino acids. Germline-derived CDR1 and CDR2 are SQVTM and ANQGSEA. Trimming stripped 7 bases from V and 0 bases from J, with 15 bases between. CDR3 amino acids: CSAQGHPTNTGELFF. DNA of the CDR3: TGCAGCGCACAGGGACACCCGACGAACACCGGGGAGCTGTTTTTT.

The chain employs TRBV7-6 and TRBJ2-2, with 13 bases matching TRBD2. J lost 4 bases, V lost 3 bases, and 5 bases had no gene match. CDR1 and CDR2 (germline): SGHVS, FNYEAQ. This CDR3 is 17 amino acids long. The CDR3 protein is CASSFRTSGGSTGELFF. DNA for the CDR3: TGTGCCAGCAGCTTCAGGACTAGCGGGGGTAGCACCGGGGAGCTGTTTTTT. Complete variable domain (other parts from reference TRBV7-6 and TRBJ2-2): GAGVSQSPRYKVTKRGQDVALRCDPISGHVSLYWYRQALGQGPEFLTYFNYEAQQDKSGLPNDRFSAERPEGSISTLTIQRTEQRDSAMYRCASSFRTSGGSTGELFFGEGSRLTVL.

J is TRBJ2-7 and V is TRBV19, with 8 bases aligning to TRBD1. The CDR3 totals 14 residues. Per germline, CDR1 LNHDA and CDR2 SQIVND (reference sequence). With V trimmed by 4 bases and J by 5 bases, 7 bases remained unmatched. The CDR3 coding sequence is TGTGCCAGTAGTACAGGACAGGGAGTGGACGAGCAGTACTTC. Translating it yields CASSTGQGVDEQYF.

The CDR3 DNA reads TGTGCCAGCAGCTTAGGACGGCAGGGAATCCCCAATGAGCAGTTCTTC. Amino acids: CASSLGRQGIPNEQFF. V usage is TRBV7-2 and J usage is TRBJ2-1; the D gene is possibly TRBD1 (5 bases). CDR1 and CDR2 from the germline V gene are SGHTA and FQGNSA. The length of the CDR3 is 16 residues. V lost 1 base, J lost 6 bases, and 16 bases lay in between.

This clone appeared a single time. This sequence joins TRBV30 and TRBJ2-2; TRBD1 might be the D (5 bases). Between the trimmed V and J ends, which lost 3 bases and 1 base, there was a span of 12 bases. CDR3 length equals 15 residues. Germline assignment: CDR1 GTSNPN and CDR2 SVGIG (reference sequence). CDR3 protein: CAWSEGAGNTGELFF. The CDR3 coding sequence is TGTGCCTGGAGCGAAGGGGCAGGGAACACCGGGGAGCTGTTTTTT.